This TCR beta chain originates from a study of siplizumab effects on memory and regulatory T cells. Study-level points and caveats: Under siplizumab, an average approximately 69% of mappable alloreactive CD4+ clones were Treg-derived, compared with under 35% in controls.

Only one count was recorded for this clone. What it binds is unknown. The table came from immunoSEQ multiplex PCR; TCRdb's copy has only in-frame clones and leaves some out. The sample consists of about 69,000 clones, 75% to 90% of them appearing once. This sequence originates from a human donor in good health. Sequenced sample: Tregs sorted from blood.

CDR3 sequence reads: CASSFGWGRNSPLHF. CDR3 DNA: TGTGCCAGCAGCTTCGGGTGGGGCAGGAATTCACCCCTCCACTTT. The chain carries TRBV5-6 and TRBJ1-6; D is perhaps TRBD1 (5 bases). CDR1 is SGHDT, CDR2 YYEEEE, per germline. The CDR3 sequence is 15 residues long. Trimming left V 2 bases short and J 7 bases short, with 13 bases between.